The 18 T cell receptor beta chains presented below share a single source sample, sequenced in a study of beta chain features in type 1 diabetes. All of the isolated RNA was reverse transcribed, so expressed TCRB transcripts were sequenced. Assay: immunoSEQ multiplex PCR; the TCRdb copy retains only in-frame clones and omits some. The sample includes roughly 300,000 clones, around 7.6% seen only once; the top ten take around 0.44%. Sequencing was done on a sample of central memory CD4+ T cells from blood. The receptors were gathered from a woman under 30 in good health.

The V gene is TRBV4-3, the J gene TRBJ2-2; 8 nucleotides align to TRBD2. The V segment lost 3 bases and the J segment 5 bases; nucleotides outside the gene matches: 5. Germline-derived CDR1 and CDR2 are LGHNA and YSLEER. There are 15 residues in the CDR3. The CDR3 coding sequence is TGCGCCAGCAGCCATTTTAGCGGGGATACCGGGGAGCTGTTTTTT. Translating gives CASSHFSGDTGELFF.

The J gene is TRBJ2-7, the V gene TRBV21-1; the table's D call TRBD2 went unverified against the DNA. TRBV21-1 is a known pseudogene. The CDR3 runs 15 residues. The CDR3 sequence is CATPRLAGTKYEQYF. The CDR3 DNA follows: TGTGCCACTCCCAGATTGGCGGGAACCAAGTACGAGCAGTACTTC.

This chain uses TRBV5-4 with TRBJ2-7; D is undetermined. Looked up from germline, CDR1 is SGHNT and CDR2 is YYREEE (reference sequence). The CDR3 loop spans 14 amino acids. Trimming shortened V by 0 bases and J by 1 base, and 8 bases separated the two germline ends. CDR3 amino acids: CASSLAQTSYEQYF. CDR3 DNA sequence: TGTGCCAGCAGCTTGGCGCAGACGTCCTACGAGCAGTACTTC.

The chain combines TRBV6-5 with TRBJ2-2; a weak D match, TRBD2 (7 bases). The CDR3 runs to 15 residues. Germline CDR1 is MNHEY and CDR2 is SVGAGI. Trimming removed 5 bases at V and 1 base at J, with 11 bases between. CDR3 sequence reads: CASSQRGQNTGELFF. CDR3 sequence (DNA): TGTGCCAGCAGTCAGCGGGGACAGAACACCGGGGAGCTGTTTTTT.

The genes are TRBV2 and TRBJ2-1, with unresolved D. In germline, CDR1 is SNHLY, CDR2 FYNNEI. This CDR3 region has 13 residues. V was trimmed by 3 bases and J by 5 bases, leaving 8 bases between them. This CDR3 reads CASSEDLDNEQFF. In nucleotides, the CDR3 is TGTGCCAGCAGTGAGGATTTGGACAATGAGCAGTTCTTC. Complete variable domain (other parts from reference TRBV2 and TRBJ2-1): EPEVTQTPSHQVTQMGQEVILRCVPISNHLYFYWYRQILGQKVEFLVSFYNNEISEKSEIFDDQFSVERPDGSNFTLKIRSTKLEDSAMYFCASSEDLDNEQFFGPGTRLTVL.

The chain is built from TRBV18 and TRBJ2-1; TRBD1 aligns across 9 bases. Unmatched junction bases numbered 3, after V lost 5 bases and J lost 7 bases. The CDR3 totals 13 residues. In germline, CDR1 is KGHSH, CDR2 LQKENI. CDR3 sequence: CASSVTGGNEQFF. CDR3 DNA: TGTGCCAGCTCAGTGACAGGGGGAAATGAGCAGTTCTTC. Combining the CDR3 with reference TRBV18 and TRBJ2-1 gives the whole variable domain NAGVMQNPRHLVRRRGQEARLRCSPMKGHSHVYWYRQLPEEGLKFMVYLQKENIIDESGMPKERFSAEFPKEGPSILRIQQVVRGDSAAYFCASSVTGGNEQFFGPGTRLTVL.

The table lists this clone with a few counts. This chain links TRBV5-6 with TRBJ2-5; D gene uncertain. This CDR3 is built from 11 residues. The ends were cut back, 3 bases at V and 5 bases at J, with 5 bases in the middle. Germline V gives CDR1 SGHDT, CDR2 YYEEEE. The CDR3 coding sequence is TGTGCCAGCAGCTCGCGGGAGACCCAGTACTTC. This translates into CASSSRETQYF.

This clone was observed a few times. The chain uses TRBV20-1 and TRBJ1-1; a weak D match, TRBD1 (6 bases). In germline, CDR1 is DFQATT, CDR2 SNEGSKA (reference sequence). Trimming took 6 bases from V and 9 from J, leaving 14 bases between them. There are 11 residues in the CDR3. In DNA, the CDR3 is TGCAGTGCGGGAGGGGGGCGGAAAGCTTTCTTT. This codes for CSAGGGRKAFF.

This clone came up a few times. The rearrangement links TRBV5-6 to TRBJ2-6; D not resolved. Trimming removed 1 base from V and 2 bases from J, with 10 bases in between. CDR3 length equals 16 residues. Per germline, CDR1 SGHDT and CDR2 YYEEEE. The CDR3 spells CASSLFGLTGANVLTF. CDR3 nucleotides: TGTGCCAGCAGCTTGTTTGGCCTTACTGGGGCCAACGTCCTGACTTTC.

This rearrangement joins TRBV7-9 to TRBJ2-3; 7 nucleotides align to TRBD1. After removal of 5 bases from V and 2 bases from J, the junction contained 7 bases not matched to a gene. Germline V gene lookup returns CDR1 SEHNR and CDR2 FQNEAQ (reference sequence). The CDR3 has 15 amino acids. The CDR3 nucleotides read TGTGCCAGCAGCCTTCCGACAGGGTACACAGATACGCAGTATTTT. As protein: CASSLPTGYTDTQYF.

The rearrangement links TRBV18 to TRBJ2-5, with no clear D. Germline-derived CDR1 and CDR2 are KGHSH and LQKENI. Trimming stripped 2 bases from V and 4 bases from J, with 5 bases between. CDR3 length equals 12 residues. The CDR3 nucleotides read TGTGCCAGCTCACCATCCCCAGAGACCCAGTACTTC. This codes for CASSPSPETQYF.

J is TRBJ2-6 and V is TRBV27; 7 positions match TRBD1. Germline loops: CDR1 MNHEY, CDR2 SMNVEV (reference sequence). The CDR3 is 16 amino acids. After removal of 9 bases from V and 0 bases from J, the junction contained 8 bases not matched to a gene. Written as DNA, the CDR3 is TGTGCCAGTAGACAGGGAATTTACTCTGGGGCCAACGTCCTGACTTTC. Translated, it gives CASRQGIYSGANVLTF.

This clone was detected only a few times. CDR3 protein: CASSAGTSGTIGELFF. The DNA for the CDR3 is TGTGCCAGCAGCGCCGGGACTAGCGGGACCATCGGGGAGCTGTTTTTT. V is TRBV5-4 and J is TRBJ2-2, with 13 bases that match TRBD2. V lost 4 bases and J lost 7; bases outside the gene matches: 7. Germline CDR1 SGHNT, CDR2 YYREEE (reference sequence). This CDR3 is 16 amino acids long.

The CDR3 DNA reads TGTGCCAGCAGCTCAGGACAGGACATAATCACAGATACGCAGTATTTT. Its translation: CASSSGQDIITDTQYF. This chain connects TRBV11-2 to TRBJ2-3, with TRBD1 matching 7 bases. CDR3 length equals 16 residues. Trimming cost V 4 bases and J 2 bases; bases outside gene matches: 9. Per germline, CDR1 SGHAT and CDR2 FQNNGV.

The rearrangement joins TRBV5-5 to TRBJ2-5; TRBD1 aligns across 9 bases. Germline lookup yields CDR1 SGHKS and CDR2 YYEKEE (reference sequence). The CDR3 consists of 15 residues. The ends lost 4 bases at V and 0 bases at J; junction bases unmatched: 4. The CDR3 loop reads CASSRGTGNQETQYF. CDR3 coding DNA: TGTGCCAGCAGCCGCGGGACAGGGAACCAAGAGACCCAGTACTTC.

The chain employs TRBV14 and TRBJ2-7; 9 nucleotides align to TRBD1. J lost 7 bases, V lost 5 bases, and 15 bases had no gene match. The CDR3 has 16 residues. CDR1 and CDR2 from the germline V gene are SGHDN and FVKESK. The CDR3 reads CASSFSPGTGSGEQYF. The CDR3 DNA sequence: TGTGCCAGCAGCTTTTCCCCCGGGACAGGGTCGGGTGAGCAGTACTTC.

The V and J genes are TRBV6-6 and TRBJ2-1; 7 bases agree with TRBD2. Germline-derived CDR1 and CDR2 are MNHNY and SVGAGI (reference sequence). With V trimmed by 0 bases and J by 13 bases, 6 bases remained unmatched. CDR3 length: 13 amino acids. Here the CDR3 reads CASSYSSGRYQFF. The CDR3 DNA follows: TGTGCCAGCAGTTACTCTTCCGGGAGGTACCAGTTCTTC.

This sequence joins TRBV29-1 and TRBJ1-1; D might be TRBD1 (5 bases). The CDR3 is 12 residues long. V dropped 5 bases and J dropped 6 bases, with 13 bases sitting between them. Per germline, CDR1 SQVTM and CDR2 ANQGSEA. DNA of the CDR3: TGCAGCGTTCAGGGTAGTGGTCCTGAAGCTTTCTTT. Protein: CSVQGSGPEAFF.